The TCR beta chain described here comes from a study of control samples from healthy donors and cancer patients. Germline CDR1 SGHKS, CDR2 YYEKEE (reference sequence). V was trimmed by 3 bases and J by 8 bases, leaving 17 bases between them. This CDR3 comprises 14 residues. Profiling relied on immunoSEQ multiplex PCR, and the TCRdb table lists in-frame clones only, not all of them. Among 170,000 or so clones listed, roughly 93% were seen once. This receptor was identified in a man younger than 35 in good health. Sequencing input: blood. The gene calls are TRBV5-5 and TRBJ1-2; a weak D match, TRBD1 (6 bases). The CDR3 protein is CASSSVGGSGGYTF. The DNA for the CDR3 is TGTGCCAGCAGCTCAGTAGGGGGGAGTGGCGGCTACACCTTC.